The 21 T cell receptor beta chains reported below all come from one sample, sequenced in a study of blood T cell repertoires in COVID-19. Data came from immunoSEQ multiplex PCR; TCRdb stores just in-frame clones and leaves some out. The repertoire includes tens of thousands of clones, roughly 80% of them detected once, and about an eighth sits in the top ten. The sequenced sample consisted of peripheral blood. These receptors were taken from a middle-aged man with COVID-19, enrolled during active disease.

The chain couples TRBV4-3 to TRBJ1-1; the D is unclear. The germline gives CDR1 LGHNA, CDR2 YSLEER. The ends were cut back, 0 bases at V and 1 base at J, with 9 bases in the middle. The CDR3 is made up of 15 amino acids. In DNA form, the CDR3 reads TGCGCCAGCAGCCAAGAACCGGTGAGGAACACTGAAGCTTTCTTT. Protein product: CASSQEPVRNTEAFF.

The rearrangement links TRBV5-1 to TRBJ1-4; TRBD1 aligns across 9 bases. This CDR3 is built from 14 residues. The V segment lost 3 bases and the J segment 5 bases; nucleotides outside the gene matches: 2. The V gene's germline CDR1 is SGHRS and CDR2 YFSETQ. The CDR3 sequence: CASSYRGQNEKLFF. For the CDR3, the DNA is TGCGCCAGCAGCTACAGGGGGCAGAATGAAAAACTGTTTTTT.

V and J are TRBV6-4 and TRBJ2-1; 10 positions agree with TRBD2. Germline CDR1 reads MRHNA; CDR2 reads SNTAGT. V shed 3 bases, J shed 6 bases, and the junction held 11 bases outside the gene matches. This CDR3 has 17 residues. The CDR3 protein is CASSDRAGGFPPNEQFF. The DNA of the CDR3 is TGTGCCAGCAGTGATCGAGCGGGGGGGTTTCCCCCCAATGAGCAGTTCTTC.

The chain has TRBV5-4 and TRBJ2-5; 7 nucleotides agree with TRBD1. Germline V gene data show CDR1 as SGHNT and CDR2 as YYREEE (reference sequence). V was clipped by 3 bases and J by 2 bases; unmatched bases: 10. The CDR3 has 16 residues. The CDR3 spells CASSWGTRTGQETQYF. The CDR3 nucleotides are TGTGCCAGCAGCTGGGGAACAAGGACAGGACAAGAGACCCAGTACTTC.

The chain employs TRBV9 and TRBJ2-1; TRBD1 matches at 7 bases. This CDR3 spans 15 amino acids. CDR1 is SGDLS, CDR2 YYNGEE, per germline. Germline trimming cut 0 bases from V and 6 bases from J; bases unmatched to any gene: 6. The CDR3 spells CASSVEGADTNEQFF. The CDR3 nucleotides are TGTGCCAGCAGCGTAGAGGGGGCAGACACCAATGAGCAGTTCTTC.

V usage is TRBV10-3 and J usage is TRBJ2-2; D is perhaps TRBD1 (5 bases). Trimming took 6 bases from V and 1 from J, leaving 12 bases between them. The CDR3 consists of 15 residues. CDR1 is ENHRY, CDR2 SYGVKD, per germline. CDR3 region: CAIRQTEQNTGELFF. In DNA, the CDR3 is TGTGCCATCAGGCAGACAGAGCAGAACACCGGGGAGCTGTTTTTT.

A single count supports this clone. The CDR3: CASSQVADFYEQYF. The DNA for the CDR3 is TGTGCCAGCAGCCAAGTGGCAGACTTCTACGAGCAGTACTTC. The genes are TRBV3-1 (or the pseudogene TRBV3-2) and TRBJ2-7; no definite D call. The CDR3 contains 14 residues. Deletions cut 1 base from V and 3 bases from J, with 10 bases between. Germline-derived CDR1 and CDR2 are LGHDT and YNNKEL (reference sequence).

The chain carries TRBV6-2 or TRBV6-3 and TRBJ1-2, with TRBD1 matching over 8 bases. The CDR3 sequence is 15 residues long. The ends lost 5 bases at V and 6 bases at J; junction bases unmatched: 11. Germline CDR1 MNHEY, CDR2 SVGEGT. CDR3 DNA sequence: TGTGCCAGCAGTAGCCGCGGACAGGGACGAAATGGCTACACCTTC. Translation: CASSSRGQGRNGYTF.

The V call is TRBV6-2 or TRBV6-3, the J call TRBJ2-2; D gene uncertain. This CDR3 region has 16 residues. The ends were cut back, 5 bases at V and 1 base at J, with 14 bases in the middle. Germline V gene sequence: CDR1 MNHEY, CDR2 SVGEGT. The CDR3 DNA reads TGTGCCAGCAGTCCCGGCGGTGCCCTGAACACCGGGGAGCTGTTTTTT. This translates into CASSPGGALNTGELFF.

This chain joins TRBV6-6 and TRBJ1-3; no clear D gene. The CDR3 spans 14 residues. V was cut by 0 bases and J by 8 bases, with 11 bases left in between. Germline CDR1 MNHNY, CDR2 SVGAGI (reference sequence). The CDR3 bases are TGTGCCAGCAGTTACTCGAAGAAGAGTCACACCATATATTTT. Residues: CASSYSKKSHTIYF.

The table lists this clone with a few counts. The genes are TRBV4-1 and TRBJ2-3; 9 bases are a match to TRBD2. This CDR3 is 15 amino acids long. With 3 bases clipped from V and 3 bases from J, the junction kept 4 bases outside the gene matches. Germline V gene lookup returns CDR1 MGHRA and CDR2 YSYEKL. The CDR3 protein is CASSQPGLATDTQYF. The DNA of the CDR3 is TGCGCCAGCAGCCAGCCGGGACTAGCTACAGATACGCAGTATTTT.

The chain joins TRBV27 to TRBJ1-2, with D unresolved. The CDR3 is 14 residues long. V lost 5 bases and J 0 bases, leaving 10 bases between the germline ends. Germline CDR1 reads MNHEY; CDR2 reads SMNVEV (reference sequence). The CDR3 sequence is CASSPNLANYGYTF. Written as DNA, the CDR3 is TGTGCCAGCAGTCCGAATTTAGCTAACTATGGCTACACCTTC.

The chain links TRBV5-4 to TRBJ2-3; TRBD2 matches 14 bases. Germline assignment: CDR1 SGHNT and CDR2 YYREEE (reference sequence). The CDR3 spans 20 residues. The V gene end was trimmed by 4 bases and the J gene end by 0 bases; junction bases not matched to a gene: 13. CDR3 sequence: CASSGRTSGGTGLSTDTQYF. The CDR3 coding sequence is TGTGCCAGCAGCGGCCGGACTAGCGGGGGGACGGGTCTTAGCACAGATACGCAGTATTTT.

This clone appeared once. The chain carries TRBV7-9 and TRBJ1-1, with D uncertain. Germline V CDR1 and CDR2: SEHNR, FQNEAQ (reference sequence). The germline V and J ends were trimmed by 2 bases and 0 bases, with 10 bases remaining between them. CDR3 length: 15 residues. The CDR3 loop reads CASSLMRLMNTEAFF. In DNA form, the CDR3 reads TGTGCCAGCAGCTTAATGAGACTTATGAACACTGAAGCTTTCTTT. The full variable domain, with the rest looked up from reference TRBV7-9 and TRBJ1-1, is DTGVSQNPRHKITKRGQNVTFRCDPISEHNRLYWYRQTLGQGPEFLTYFQNEAQLEKSRLLSDRFSAERPKGSFSTLEIQRTEQGDSAMYLCASSLMRLMNTEAFFGQGTRLTVV.

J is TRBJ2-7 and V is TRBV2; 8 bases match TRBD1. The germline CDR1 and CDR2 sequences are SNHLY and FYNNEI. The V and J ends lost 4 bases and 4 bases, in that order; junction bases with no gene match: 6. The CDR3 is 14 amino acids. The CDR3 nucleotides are TGTGCCAGCAGTGTAAGGGACAGGTCTTACGAGCAGTACTTC. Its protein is CASSVRDRSYEQYF.

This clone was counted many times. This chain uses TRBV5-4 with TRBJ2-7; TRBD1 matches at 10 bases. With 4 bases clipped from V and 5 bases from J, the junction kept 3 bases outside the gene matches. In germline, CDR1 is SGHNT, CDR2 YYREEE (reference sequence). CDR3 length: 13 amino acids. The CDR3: CASSQTGGHEQYF. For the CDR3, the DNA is TGTGCCAGCAGCCAGACAGGGGGCCACGAGCAGTACTTC. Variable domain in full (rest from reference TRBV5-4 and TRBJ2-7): ETGVTQSPTHLIKTRGQQVTLRCSSQSGHNTVSWYQQALGQGPQFIFQYYREEENGRGNFPPRFSGLQFPNYSSELNVNALELDDSALYLCASSQTGGHEQYFGPGTRLTVT.

CDR3 loop: CASSWGQGQETQYF. The CDR3 bases are TGTGCCAGCAGTTGGGGACAGGGACAAGAGACCCAGTACTTC. The chain recombines TRBV27 with TRBJ2-5; 9 nucleotides line up with TRBD1. The V gene end was trimmed by 4 bases and the J gene end by 2 bases; junction bases not matched to a gene: 2. The CDR3 contains 14 residues. Germline CDR1 reads MNHEY; CDR2 reads SMNVEV (reference sequence).

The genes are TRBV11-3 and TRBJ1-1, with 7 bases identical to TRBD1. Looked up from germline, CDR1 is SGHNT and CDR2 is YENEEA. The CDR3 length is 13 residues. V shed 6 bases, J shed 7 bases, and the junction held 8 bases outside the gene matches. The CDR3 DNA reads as TGTGCCAGCAGTGCGTTGGGGACAGATGAAGCTTTCTTT. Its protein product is CASSALGTDEAFF.

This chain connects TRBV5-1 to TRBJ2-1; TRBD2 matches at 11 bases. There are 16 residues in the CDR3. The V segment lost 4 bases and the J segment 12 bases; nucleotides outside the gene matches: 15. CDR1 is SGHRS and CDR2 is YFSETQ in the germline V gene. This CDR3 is CASSREPGLAAGPQFF. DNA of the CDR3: TGCGCCAGCAGCCGGGAGCCGGGACTAGCGGCGGGCCCGCAGTTCTTC.

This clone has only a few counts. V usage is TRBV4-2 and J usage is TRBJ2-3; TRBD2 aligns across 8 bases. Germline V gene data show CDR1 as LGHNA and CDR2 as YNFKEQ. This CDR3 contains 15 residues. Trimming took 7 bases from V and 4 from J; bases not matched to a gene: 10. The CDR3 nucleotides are TGTGCCAGCACATCCAGTGCGGGGGGACCAGATACGCAGTATTTT. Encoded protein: CASTSSAGGPDTQYF.

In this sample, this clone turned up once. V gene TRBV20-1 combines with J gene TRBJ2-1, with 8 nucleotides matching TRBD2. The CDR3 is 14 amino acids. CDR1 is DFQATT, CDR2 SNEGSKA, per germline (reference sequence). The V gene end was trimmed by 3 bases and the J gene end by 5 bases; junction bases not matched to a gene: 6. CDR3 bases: TGCAGTGCTAGTCGACTAGCGCCCAACAATGAGCAGTTCTTC. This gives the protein CSASRLAPNNEQFF.